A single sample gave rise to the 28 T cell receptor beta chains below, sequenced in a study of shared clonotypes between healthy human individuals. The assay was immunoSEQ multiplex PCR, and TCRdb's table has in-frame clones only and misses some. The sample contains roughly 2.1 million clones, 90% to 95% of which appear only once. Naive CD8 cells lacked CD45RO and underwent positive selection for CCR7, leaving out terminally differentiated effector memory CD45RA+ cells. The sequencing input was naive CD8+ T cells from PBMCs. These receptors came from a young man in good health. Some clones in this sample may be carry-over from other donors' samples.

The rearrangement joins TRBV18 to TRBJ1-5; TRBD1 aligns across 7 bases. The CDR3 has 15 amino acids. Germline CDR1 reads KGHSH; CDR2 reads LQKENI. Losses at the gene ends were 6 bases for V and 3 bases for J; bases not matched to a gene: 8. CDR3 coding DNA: TGTGCCAGCTCTGTGGACAGGCTCCCCAATCAGCCCCAGCATTTT. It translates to CASSVDRLPNQPQHF.

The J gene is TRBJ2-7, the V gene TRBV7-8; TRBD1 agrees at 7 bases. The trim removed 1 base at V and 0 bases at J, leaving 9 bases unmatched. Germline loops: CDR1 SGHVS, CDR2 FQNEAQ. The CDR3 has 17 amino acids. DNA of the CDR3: TGTGCCAGCAGCTTAGGGAACCGGGACAGCAACTCCTACGAGCAGTACTTC. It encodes CASSLGNRDSNSYEQYF.

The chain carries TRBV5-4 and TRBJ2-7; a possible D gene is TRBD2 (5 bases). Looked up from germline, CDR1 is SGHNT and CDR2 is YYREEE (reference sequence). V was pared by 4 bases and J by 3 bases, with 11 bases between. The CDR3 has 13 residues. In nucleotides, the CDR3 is TGTGCCAGCAGCGCGGGCCTTGTCTACGAGCAGTACTTC. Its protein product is CASSAGLVYEQYF. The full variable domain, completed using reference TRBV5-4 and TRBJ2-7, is ETGVTQSPTHLIKTRGQQVTLRCSSQSGHNTVSWYQQALGQGPQFIFQYYREEENGRGNFPPRFSGLQFPNYSSELNVNALELDDSALYLCASSAGLVYEQYFGPGTRLTVT.

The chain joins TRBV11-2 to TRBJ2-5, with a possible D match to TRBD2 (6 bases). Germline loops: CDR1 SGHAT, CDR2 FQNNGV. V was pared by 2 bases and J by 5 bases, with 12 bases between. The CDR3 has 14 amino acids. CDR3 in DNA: TGTGCCAGCAGCTTATCCGGGAGTGGTGAGACCCAGTACTTC. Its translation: CASSLSGSGETQYF.

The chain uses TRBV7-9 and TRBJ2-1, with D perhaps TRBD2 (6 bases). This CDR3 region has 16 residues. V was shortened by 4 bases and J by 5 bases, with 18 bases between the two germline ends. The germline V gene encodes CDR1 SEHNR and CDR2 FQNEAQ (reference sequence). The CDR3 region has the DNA TGTGCCAGCAGCTCCCGCCGGGGGATCGGAGACAATGAGCAGTTCTTC. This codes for CASSSRRGIGDNEQFF.

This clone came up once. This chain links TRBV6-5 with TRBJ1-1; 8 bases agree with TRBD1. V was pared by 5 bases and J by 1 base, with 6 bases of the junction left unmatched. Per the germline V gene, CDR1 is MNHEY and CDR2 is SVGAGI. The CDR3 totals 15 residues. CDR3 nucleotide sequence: TGTGCCAGCAGTCTAGCCCAGGGGGCGAACACTGAAGCTTTCTTT. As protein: CASSLAQGANTEAFF.

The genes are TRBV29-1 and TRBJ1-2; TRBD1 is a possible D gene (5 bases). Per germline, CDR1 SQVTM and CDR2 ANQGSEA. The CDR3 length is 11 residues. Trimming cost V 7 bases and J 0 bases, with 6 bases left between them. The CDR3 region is CSGGSNYGYTF. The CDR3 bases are TGCAGCGGGGGGTCTAACTATGGCTACACCTTC.

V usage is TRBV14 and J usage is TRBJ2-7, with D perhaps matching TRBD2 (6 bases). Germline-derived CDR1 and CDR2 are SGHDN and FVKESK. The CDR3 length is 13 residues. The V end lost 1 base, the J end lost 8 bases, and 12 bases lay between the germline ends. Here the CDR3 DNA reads TGTGCCAGCAGCCAAGCGGGAGTGGGAAAGCAGTACTTC. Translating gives CASSQAGVGKQYF.

CDR3 DNA: TGCGCCAGCAGCCAGAGGGCAGGGGCGCGGGGCTACACCTTC. Its translation: CASSQRAGARGYTF. This rearrangement joins TRBV4-1 to TRBJ1-2; D possibly corresponds to TRBD1 (6 bases). In germline, CDR1 is MGHRA, CDR2 YSYEKL. This CDR3 region has 14 residues. Trimming removed 3 bases from V and 8 bases from J, with 16 bases in between.

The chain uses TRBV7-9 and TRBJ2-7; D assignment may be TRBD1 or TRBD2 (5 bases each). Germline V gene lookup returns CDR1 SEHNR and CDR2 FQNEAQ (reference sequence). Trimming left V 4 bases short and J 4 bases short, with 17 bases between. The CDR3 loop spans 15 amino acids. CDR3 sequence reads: CASSWGGTGGYEQYF. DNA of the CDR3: TGTGCCAGCAGCTGGGGTGGGACCGGCGGGTACGAGCAGTACTTC.

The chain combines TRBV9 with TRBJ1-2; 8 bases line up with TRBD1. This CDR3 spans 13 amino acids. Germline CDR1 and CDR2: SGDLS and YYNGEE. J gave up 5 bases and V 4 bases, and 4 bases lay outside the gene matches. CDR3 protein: CASSPWTGYGYTF. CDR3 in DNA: TGTGCCAGCAGCCCTTGGACAGGGTATGGCTACACCTTC.

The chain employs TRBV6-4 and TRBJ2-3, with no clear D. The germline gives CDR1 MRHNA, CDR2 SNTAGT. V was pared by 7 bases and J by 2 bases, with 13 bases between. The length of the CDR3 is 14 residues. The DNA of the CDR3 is TGTGCCAGCAAGTTGAACAGAACCACAGATACGCAGTATTTT. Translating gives CASKLNRTTDTQYF.

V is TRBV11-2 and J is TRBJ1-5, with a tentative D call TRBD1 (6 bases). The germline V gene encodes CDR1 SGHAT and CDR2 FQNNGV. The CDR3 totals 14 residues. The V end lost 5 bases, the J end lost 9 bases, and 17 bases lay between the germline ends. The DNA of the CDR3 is TGTGCCAGCAGCACAGATCCCCAGGGGTGGCCCCAGCATTTT. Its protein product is CASSTDPQGWPQHF.

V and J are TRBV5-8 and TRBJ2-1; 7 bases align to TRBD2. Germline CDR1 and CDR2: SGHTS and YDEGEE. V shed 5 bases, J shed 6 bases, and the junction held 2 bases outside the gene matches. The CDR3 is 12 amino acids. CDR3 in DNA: TGTGCCAGCAGTGGGGGGGGCAATGAGCAGTTCTTC. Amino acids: CASSGGGNEQFF.

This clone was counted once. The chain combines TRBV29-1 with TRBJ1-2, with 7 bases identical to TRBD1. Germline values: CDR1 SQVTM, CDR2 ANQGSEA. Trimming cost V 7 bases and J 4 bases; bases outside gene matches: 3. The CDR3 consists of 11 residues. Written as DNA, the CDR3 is TGCAGCGACCGGGACAGCTATGGCTACACCTTC. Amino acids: CSDRDSYGYTF.

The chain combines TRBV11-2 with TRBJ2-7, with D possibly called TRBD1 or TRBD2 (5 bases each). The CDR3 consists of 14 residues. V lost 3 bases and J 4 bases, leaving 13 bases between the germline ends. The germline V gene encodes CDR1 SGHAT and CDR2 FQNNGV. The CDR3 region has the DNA TGTGCCAGCAGCTTCGGGACCAGAGAATACGAGCAGTACTTC. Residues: CASSFGTREYEQYF.

The CDR3 spells CARGQPPYNEQFF. In DNA, the CDR3 is TGTGCCAGGGGACAGCCGCCTTACAATGAGCAGTTCTTC. The V gene is TRBV2, the J gene TRBJ2-1, with 7 nucleotides matching TRBD1. CDR1 SNHLY and CDR2 FYNNEI come from the germline V gene. The CDR3 is made up of 13 amino acids. Losses at the gene ends were 9 bases for V and 4 bases for J; bases not matched to a gene: 6. The full variable domain, rest sourced from reference TRBV2 and TRBJ2-1, is EPEVTQTPSHQVTQMGQEVILRCVPISNHLYFYWYRQILGQKVEFLVSFYNNEISEKSEIFDDQFSVERPDGSNFTLKIRSTKLEDSAMYFCARGQPPYNEQFFGPGTRLTVL.

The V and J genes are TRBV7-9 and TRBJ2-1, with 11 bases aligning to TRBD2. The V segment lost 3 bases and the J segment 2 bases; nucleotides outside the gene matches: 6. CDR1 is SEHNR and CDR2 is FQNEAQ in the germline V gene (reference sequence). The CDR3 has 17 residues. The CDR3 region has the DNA TGTGCCAGCAGCTTTAGCGGGAGGGCCGTCGCCTACAATGAGCAGTTCTTC. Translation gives CASSFSGRAVAYNEQFF. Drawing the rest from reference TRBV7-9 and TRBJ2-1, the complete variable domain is DTGVSQNPRHKITKRGQNVTFRCDPISEHNRLYWYRQTLGQGPEFLTYFQNEAQLEKSRLLSDRFSAERPKGSFSTLEIQRTEQGDSAMYLCASSFSGRAVAYNEQFFGPGTRLTVL.

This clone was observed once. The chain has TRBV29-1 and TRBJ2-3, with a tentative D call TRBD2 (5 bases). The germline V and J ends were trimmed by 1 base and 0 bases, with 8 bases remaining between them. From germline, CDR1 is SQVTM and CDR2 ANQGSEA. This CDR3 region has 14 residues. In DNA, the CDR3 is TGCAGCGTTGAAGGGCGGGCAAGCACAGATACGCAGTATTTT. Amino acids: CSVEGRASTDTQYF.

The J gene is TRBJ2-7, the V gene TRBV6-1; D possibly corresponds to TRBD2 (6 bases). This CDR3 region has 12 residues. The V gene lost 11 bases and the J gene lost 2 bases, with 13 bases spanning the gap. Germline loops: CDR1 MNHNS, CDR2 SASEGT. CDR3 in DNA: TGTGCCGGAGGGACCTTCGCCTACGAGCAGTACTTC. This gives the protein CAGGTFAYEQYF.

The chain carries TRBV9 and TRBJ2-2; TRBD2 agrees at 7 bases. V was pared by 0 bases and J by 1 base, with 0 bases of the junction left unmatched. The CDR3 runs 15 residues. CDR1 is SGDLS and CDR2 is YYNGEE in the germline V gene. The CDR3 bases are TGTGCCAGCAGCGTAGCTAGCGGGAACACCGGGGAGCTGTTTTTT. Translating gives CASSVASGNTGELFF.

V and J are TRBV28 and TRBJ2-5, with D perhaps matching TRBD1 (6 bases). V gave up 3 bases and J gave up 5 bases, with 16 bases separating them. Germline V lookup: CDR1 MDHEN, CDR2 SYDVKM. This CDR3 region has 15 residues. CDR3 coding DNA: TGTGCCAGCAGTTTTCTCGGACAGATCCGGGAGACCCAGTACTTC. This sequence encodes CASSFLGQIRETQYF.

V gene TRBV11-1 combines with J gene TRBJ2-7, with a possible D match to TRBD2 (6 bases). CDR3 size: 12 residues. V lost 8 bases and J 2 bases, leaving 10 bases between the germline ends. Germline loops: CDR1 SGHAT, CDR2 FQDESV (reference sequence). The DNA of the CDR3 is TGTGCCAGCGGGGGGAGCGCCTACGAGCAGTACTTC. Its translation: CASGGSAYEQYF.

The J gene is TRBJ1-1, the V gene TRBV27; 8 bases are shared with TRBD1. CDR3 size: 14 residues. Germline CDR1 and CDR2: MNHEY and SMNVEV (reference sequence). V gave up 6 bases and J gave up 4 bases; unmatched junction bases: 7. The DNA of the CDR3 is TGTGCCAGCAGGTCCACAGGGGGAGGCACTGAAGCTTTCTTT. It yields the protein CASRSTGGGTEAFF.

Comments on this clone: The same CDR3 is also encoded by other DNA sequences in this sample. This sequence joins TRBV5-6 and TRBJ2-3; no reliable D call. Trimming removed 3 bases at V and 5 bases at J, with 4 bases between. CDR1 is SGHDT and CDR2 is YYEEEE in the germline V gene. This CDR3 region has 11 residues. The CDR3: CASSSLDTQYF. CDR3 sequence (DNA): TGTGCCAGCAGCTCCCTAGATACGCAGTATTTT.

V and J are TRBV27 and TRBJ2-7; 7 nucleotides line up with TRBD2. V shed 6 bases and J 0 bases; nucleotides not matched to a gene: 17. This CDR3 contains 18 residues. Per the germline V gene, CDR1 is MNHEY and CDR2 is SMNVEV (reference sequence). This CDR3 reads CASSVTGGVQGSSYEQYF. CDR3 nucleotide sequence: TGTGCCAGCAGCGTCACGGGAGGTGTGCAGGGAAGCTCCTACGAGCAGTACTTC.

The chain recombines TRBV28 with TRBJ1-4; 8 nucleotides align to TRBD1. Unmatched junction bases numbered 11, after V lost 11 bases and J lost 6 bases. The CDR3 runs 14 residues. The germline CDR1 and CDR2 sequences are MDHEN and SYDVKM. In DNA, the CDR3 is TGTGCCGGAAAAAAACGACAGGGGTATGAAAAACTGTTTTTT. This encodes CAGKKRQGYEKLFF.

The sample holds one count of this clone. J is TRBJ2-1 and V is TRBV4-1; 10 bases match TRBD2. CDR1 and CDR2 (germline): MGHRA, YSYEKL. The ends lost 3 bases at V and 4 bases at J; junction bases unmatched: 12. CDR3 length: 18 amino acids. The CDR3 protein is CASSQEPDGLAAYNEQFF. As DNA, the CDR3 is TGCGCCAGCAGCCAGGAACCTGACGGACTAGCGGCTTACAATGAGCAGTTCTTC.